This T cell receptor (beta chain) originates from a study of T-cell reconstitution after alpha-beta-depleted transplantation in children. Unique molecular identifiers tagged the TCRbeta library. TCRdb fed the PCR reads into MiXCR, producing one record per CDR3 protein. The repertoire consists of about 610,000 distinct CDR3 sequences, with roughly 10% occurring once and the leading ten covering less than 5%. This clonotype was recorded at least ten times. Germline values: CDR1 SGHTA, CDR2 FQGNSA. The CDR3 is made up of 17 amino acids. V lost 5 bases to trimming and J lost 4 bases; unmatched junction nucleotides: 10.

This clonotype originated in a human donor who donated a stem cell graft to a child with acute myeloid leukemia. This specimen consisted of PBMCs from the stem cell graft donor, obtained from the stem cell graft. The V call is TRBV7-2, the J call TRBJ2-7; TRBD2 matches at 14 bases. The CDR3 region is CASSNWTSGRSRYEQYF. CDR3 nucleotides: TGTGCCAGCAGCAACTGGACTAGCGGGAGGTCCCGATACGAGCAGTACTTC.